This paragraph reports one T cell receptor beta chain. Its antigen is unidentified. The sample belongs to a study of cytomegalovirus exposure and HLA in healthy donors. Unrecorded immune exposure was likely among donors, who were nominally healthy when sampled. A multiplex PCR was run with 60 Vbeta primers and 13 Jbeta primers. Libraries were prepared by immunoSEQ multiplex PCR; TCRdb keeps only in-frame clonotypes and omits some of them. The sample consists of 95,000 to 150,000 clones, 77% of them appearing once. Study-wide results and caveats: Prior analysis indicated that the majority of TCR beta V segments exhibited productivity approximately 87% or approximately 30% of the time. Cytomegalovirus status, reportedly, was diagnosed with high specificity and sensitivity by the classifier.

The TCR sequence derives from a man between 18 and 29 years old in good health and CMV-seropositive. Material for sequencing was PBMCs.

CDR3: CASTGGADQPQHF. The CDR3, as DNA: TGTGCCAGCACAGGGGGCGCAGATCAGCCCCAGCATTTT. The V and J genes are TRBV10-3 and TRBJ1-5, with 9 bases lining up with TRBD1. The CDR3 loop spans 13 amino acids. CDR1 is ENHRY and CDR2 is SYGVKD in the germline V gene. The J segment lost 5 bases and the V segment lost 10 bases, leaving 6 bases of the junction unmatched.